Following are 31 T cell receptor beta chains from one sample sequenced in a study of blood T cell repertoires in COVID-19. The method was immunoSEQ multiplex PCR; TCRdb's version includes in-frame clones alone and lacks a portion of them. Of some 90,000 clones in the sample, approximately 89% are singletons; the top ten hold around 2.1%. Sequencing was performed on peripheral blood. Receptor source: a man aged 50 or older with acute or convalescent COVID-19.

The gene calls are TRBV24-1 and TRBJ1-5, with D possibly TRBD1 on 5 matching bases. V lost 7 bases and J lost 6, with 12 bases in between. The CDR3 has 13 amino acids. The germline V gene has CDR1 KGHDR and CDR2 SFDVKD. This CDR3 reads CATRGGLGQPQHF. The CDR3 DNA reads TGTGCCACCAGGGGGGGGTTAGGTCAGCCCCAGCATTTT.

The DNA for the CDR3 is TGTGCCAGCAGTCCCTGGACAGGGGGATTTGAAAAACTGTTTTTT. Its protein is CASSPWTGGFEKLFF. This sequence joins TRBV2 and TRBJ1-4; 10 nucleotides agree with TRBD1. The V gene end was trimmed by 5 bases and the J gene end by 7 bases; junction bases not matched to a gene: 7. Germline V CDR1 and CDR2: SNHLY, FYNNEI. The CDR3 length is 15 residues.

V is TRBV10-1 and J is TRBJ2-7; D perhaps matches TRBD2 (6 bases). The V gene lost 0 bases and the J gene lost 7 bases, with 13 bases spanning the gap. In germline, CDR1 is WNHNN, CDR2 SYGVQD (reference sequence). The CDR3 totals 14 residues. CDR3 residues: CASSESGPRGEQYV. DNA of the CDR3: TGCGCCAGCAGTGAGTCGGGGCCACGGGGGGAGCAGTACGTC.

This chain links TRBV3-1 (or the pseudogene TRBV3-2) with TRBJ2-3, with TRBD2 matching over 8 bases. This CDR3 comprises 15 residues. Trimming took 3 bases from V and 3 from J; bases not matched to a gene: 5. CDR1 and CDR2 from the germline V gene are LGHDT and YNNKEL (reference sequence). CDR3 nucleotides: TGTGCCAGCAGCCATTGGACTAGCCGGACAGATACGCAGTATTTT. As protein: CASSHWTSRTDTQYF.

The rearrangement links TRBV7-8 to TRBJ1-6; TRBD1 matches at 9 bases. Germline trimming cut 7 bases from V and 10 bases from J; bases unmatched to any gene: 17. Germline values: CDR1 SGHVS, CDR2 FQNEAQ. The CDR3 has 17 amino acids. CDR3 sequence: CASTSQGALQGASPLHF. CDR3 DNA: TGTGCCAGCACCTCCCAGGGGGCCCTACAGGGGGCCTCACCCCTCCACTTT.

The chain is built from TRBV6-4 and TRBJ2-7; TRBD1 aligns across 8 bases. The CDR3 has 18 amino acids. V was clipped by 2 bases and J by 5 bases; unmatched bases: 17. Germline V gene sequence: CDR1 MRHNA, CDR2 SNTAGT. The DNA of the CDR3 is TGTGCCAGCAGTGACGGTGGACAGGGCCGTCTCCTTGTCGACGAGCAGTACGTC. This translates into CASSDGGQGRLLVDEQYV.

In DNA, the CDR3 is TGCGCCAGCAGCTACGACAGGGCGGGCACCGGGGAGCTGTTTTTT. This encodes CASSYDRAGTGELFF. The chain has TRBV5-1 and TRBJ2-2; 7 nucleotides line up with TRBD1. Germline trimming cut 3 bases from V and 4 bases from J; bases unmatched to any gene: 6. Germline CDR1 and CDR2: SGHRS and YFSETQ. The CDR3 is made up of 15 amino acids.

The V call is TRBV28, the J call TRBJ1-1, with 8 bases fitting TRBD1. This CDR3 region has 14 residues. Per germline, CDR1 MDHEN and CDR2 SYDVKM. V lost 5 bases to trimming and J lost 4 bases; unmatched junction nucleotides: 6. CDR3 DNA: TGTGCCAGCAGTCCGACAGGGGAAGTCACTGAAGCTTTCTTT. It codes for CASSPTGEVTEAFF.

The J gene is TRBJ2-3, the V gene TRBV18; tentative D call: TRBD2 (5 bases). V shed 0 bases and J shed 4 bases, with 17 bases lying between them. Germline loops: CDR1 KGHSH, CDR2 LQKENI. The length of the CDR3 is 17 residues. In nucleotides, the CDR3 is TGTGCCAGCTCACCACCTGCGAGGGTTCTGAGTGCAGATACGCAGTATTTT. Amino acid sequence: CASSPPARVLSADTQYF.

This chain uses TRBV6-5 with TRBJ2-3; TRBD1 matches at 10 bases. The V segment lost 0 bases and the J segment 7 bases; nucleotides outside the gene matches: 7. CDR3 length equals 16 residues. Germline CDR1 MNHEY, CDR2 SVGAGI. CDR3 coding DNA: TGTGCCAGCAGTTACTCCTGGGACAGGGGAGGAAATACGCAGTATTTT. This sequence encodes CASSYSWDRGGNTQYF.

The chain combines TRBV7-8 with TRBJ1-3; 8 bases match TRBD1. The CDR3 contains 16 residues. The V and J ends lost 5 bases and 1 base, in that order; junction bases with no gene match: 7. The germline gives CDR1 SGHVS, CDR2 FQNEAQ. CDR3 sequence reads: CASSPGQAHSGNTIYF. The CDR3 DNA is TGTGCCAGCAGCCCGGGACAGGCTCATTCTGGAAACACCATATATTTT. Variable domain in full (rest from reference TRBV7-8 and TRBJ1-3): GAGVSQSPRYKVAKRGQDVALRCDPISGHVSLFWYQQALGQGPEFLTYFQNEAQLDKSGLPSDRFFAERPEGSVSTLKIQRTQQEDSAVYLCASSPGQAHSGNTIYFGEGSWLTVV.

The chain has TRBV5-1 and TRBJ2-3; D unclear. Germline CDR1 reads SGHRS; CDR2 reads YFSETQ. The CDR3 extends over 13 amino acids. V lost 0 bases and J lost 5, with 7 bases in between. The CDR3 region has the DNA TGCGCCAGCAGCTTGGCCATAGAAGATACGCAGTATTTT. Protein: CASSLAIEDTQYF.

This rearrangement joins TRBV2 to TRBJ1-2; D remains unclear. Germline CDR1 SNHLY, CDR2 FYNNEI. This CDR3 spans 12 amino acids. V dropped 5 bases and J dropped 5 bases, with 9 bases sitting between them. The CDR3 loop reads CASSSAVYGYTF. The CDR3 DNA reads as TGTGCCAGCAGTTCTGCGGTGTATGGCTACACCTTC.

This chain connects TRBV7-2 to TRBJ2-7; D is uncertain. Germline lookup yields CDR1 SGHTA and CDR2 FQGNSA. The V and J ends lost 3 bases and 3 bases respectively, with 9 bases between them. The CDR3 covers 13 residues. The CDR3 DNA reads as TGTGCCAGCAGCTTGAACGCCGGCTACGAGCAGTACGTC. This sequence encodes CASSLNAGYEQYV.

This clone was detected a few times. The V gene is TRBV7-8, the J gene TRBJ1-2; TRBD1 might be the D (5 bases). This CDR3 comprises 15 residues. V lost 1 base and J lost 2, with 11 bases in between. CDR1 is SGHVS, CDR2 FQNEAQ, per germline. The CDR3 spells CASSLGPDRNYGYTF. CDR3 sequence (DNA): TGTGCCAGCAGCTTAGGACCCGACAGAAACTATGGCTACACCTTC. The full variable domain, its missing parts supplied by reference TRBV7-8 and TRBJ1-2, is GAGVSQSPRYKVAKRGQDVALRCDPISGHVSLFWYQQALGQGPEFLTYFQNEAQLDKSGLPSDRFFAERPEGSVSTLKIQRTQQEDSAVYLCASSLGPDRNYGYTFGSGTRLTVV.

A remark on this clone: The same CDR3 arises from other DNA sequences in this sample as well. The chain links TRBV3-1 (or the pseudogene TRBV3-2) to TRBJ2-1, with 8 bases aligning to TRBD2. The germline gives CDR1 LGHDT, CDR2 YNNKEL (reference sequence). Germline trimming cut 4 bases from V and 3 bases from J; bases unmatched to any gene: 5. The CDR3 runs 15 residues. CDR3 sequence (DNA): TGTGCCAGCAGCCCCGGGACTAGGGGCTACAATGAGCAGTTCTTC. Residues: CASSPGTRGYNEQFF.

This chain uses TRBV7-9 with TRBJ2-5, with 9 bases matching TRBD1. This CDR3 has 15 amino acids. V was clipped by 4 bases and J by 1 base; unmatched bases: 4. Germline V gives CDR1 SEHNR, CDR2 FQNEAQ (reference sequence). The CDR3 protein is CASSSWGQGQETQYF. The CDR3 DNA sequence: TGTGCCAGCAGCTCTTGGGGACAGGGCCAAGAGACCCAGTACTTC.

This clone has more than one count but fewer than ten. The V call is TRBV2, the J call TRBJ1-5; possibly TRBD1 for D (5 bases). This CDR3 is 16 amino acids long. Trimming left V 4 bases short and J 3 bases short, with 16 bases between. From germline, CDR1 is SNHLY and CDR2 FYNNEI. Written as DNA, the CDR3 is TGTGCCAGCAGTGCAGTTGGGGGGAGGATCAATCAGCCCCAGCATTTT. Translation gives CASSAVGGRINQPQHF.

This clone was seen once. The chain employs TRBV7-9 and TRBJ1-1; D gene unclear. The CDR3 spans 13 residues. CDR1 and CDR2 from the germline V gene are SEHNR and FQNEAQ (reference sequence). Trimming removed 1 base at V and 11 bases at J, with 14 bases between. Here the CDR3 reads CASSLGSAAGAFF. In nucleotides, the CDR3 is TGTGCCAGCAGCTTAGGATCGGCGGCGGGGGCTTTCTTT.

The CDR3 DNA is TGTGCCAGCAGCCAAGGCGCGACTAGCGGGACACCCTACGAGCAGTACTTC. Amino acids: CASSQGATSGTPYEQYF. V is TRBV3-1 (or the pseudogene TRBV3-2) and J is TRBJ2-7; 11 bases agree with TRBD2. Germline CDR1 LGHDT, CDR2 YNNKEL (reference sequence). This CDR3 contains 17 residues. The trim removed 1 base at V and 2 bases at J, leaving 7 bases unmatched.

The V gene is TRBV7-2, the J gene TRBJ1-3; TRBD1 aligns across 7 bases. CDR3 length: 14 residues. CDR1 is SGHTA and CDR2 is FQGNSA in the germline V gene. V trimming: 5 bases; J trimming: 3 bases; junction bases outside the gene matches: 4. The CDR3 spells CASSLTGSGNTIYF. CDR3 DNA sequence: TGTGCCAGCAGCCTGACAGGGAGTGGAAACACCATATATTTT.

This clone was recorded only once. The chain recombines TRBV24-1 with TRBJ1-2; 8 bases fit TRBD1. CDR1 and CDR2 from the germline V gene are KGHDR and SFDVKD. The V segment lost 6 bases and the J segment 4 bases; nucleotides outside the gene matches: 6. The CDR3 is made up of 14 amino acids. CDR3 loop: CATSPGQGLYGYTF. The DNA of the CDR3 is TGTGCCACCAGTCCTGGACAGGGCCTCTATGGCTACACCTTC.

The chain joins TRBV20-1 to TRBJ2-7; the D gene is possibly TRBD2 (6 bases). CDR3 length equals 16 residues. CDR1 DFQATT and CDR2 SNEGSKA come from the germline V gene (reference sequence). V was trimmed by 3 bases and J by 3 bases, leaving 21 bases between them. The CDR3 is CSASRVAETINYEQYF. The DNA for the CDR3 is TGCAGTGCTAGTAGGGTAGCGGAAACCATAAACTACGAGCAGTACTTC.

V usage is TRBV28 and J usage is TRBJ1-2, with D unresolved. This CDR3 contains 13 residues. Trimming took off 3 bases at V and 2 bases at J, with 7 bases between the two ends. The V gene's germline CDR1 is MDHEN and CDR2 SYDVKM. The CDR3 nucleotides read TGTGCCAGCAGTTTTGTACAGAACTATGGCTACACCTTC. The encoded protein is CASSFVQNYGYTF.

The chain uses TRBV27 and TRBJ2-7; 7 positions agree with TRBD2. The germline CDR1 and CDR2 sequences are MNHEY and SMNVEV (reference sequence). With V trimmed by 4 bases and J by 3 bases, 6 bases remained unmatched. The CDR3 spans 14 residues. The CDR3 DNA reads TGTGCCAGCAGTTCCTTTACTAGCGTCTACGAGCAGTACTTC. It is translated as CASSSFTSVYEQYF.

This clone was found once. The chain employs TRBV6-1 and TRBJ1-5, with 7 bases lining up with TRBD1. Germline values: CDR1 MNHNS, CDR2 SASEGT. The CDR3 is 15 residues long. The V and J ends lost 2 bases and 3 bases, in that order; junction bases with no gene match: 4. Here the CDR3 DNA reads TGTGCCAGCAGTGAATTGGGACAGAACAATCAGCCCCAGCATTTT. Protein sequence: CASSELGQNNQPQHF.

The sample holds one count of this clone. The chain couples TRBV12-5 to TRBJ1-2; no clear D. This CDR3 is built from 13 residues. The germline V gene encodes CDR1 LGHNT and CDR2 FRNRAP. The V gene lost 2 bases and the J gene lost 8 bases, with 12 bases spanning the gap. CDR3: CASGLTEPKGYTF. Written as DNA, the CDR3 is TGTGCTAGTGGTTTGACGGAGCCAAAGGGCTACACCTTC.

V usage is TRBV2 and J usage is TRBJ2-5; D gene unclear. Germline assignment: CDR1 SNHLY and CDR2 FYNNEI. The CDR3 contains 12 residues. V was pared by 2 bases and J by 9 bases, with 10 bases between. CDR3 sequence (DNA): TGTGCCAGCAGTGAATTGGGCAGCTCCCAGTACTTC. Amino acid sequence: CASSELGSSQYF.

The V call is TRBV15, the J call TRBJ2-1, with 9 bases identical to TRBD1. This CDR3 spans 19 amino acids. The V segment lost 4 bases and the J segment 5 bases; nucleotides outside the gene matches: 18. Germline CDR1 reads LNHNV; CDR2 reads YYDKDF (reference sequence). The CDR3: CATSKTGRDRDLGHNEQFF. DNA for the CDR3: TGTGCCACCAGCAAAACGGGACGGGACAGGGATTTGGGCCACAATGAGCAGTTCTTC.

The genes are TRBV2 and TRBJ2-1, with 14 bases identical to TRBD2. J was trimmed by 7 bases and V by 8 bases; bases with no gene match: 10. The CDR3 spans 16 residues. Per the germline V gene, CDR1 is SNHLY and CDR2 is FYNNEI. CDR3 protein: CASGTTSGRVGNEQFF. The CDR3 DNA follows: TGTGCCAGCGGTACGACTAGCGGGAGGGTTGGTAATGAGCAGTTCTTC.

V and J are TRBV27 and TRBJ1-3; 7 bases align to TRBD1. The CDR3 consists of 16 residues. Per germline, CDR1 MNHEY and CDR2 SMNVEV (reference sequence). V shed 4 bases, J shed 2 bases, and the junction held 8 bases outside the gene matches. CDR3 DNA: TGTGCCAGCAGTTACGACAGGGAATCTGCTGGAAACACCATATATTTT. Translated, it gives CASSYDRESAGNTIYF.